Given below is one TCR beta chain in context. This record comes from a study of PD-1 and CTLA-4 blockade in melanoma. Clones were read by immunoSEQ multiplex PCR, and TCRdb kept only the in-frame ones, dropping some. This table holds approximately 17,000 clones, 60% to 75% found once. Per the germline V gene, CDR1 is MDHEN and CDR2 is SYDVKM. The V gene lost 0 bases and the J gene lost 3 bases, with 14 bases spanning the gap. The CDR3 length is 16 residues. The V call is TRBV28, the J call TRBJ1-1, with no clear D. The sequences come from CD8+ T cells from peripheral blood, collected before anti-PD-1 treatment. The clonotype was recovered from a human donor with melanoma. The CDR3, as DNA: TGTGCCAGCAGTTTATGGCAGGACGCCTTGGACACTGAAGCTTTCTTT. Translation: CASSLWQDALDTEAFF.